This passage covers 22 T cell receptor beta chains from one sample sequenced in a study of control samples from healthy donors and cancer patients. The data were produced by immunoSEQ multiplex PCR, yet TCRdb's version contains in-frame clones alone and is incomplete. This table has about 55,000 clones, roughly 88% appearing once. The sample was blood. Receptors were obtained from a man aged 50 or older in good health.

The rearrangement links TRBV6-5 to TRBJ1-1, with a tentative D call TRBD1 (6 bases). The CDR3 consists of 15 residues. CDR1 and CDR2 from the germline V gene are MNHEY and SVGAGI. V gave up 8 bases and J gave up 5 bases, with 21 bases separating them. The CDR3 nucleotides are TGTGCCAGCCAAGTGGGGGCCGGAGGTGAGACTGAAGCTTTCTTT. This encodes CASQVGAGGETEAFF.

CDR3 in amino acids: CASSQDLVLAGDRAYTDTQYF. Here the CDR3 DNA reads TGTGCCAGCAGCCAAGATCTAGTCCTAGCGGGAGATAGGGCCTACACAGATACGCAGTATTTT. The gene calls are TRBV3-1 (or the pseudogene TRBV3-2) and TRBJ2-3; 10 bases are shared with TRBD2. CDR1 is LGHDT, CDR2 YNNKEL, per germline (reference sequence). This CDR3 spans 21 amino acids. Germline trimming cut 0 bases from V and 2 bases from J; bases unmatched to any gene: 17.

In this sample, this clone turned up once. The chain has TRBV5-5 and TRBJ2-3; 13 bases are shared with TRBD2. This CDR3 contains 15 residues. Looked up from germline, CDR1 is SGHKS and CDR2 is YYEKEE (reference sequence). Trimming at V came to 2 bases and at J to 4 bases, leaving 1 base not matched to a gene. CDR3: CASSFGLAGADTQYF. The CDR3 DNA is TGTGCCAGCAGCTTTGGACTAGCGGGAGCAGATACGCAGTATTTT.

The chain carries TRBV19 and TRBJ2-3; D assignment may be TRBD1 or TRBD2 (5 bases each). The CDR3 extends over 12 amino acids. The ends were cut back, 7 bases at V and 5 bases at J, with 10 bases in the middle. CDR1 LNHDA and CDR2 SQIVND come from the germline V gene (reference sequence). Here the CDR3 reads CASNEGQDTQYF. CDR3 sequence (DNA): TGTGCCAGTAACGAGGGGCAAGATACGCAGTATTTT.

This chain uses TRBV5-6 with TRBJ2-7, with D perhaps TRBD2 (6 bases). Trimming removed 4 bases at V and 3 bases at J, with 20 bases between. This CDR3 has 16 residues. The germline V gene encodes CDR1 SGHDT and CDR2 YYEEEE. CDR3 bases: TGTGCCAGCAGCCCCGGACAATTAATGCGGGGCTACGAGCAGTACTTC. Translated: CASSPGQLMRGYEQYF.

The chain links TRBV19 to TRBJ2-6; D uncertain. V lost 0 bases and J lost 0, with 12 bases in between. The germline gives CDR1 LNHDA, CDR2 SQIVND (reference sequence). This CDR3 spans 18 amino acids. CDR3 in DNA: TGTGCCAGTAGTATAGACCAAACAAGACTCTCTGGGGCCAACGTCCTGACTTTC. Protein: CASSIDQTRLSGANVLTF.

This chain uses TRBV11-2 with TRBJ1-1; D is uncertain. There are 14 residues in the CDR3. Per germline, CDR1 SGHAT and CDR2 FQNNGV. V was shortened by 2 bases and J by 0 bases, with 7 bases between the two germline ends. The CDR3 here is CASSLSSVNTEAFF. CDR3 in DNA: TGTGCCAGCAGCTTATCGTCGGTGAACACTGAAGCTTTCTTT.

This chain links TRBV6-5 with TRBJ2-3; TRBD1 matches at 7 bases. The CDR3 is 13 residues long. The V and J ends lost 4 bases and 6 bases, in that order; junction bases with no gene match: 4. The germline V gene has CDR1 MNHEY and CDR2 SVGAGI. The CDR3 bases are TGTGCCAGCAGTTGGCACAGGGGCGATACGCAGTATTTT. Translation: CASSWHRGDTQYF.

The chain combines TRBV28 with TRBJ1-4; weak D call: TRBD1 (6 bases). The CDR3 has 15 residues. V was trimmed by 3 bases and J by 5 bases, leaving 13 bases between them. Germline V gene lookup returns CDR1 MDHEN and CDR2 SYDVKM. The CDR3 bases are TGTGCCAGCAGTTTGAGTTACAGGGAGAATGAAAAACTGTTTTTT. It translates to CASSLSYRENEKLFF. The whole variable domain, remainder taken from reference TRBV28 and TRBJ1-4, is DVKVTQSSRYLVKRTGEKVFLECVQDMDHENMFWYRQDPGLGLRLIYFSYDVKMKEKGDIPEGYSVSREKKERFSLILESASTNQTSMYLCASSLSYRENEKLFFGSGTQLSVL.

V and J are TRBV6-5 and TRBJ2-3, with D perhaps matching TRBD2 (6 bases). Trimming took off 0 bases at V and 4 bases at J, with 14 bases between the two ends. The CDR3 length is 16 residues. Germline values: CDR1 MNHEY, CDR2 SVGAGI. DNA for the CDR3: TGTGCCAGCAGTTACTCGGGGACGGGAGCGCCAGATACGCAGTATTTT. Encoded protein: CASSYSGTGAPDTQYF.

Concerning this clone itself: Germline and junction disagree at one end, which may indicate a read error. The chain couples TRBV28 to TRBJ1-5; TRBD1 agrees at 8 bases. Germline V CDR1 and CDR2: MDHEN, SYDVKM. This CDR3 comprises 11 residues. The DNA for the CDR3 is TGTGCCAGCAGTTCCACAGGGGGACGGGATTTT. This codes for CASSSTGGRDF.

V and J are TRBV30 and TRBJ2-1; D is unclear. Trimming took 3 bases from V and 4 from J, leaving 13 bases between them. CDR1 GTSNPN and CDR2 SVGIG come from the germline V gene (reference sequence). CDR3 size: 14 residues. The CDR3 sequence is CAWSPRRAYNEQFF. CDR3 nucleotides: TGTGCCTGGAGCCCTAGAAGGGCTTACAATGAGCAGTTCTTC.

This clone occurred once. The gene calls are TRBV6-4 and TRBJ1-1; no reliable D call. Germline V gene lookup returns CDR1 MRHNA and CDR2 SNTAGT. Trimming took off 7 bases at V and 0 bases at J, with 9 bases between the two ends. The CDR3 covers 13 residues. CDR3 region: CASMKEVNTEAFF. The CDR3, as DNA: TGTGCCAGCATGAAAGAGGTGAACACTGAAGCTTTCTTT.

The CDR3 reads CASSDGTRDTGELFF. The DNA for the CDR3 is TGCGCCAGCAGTGACGGGACTAGGGACACCGGGGAGCTGTTTTTT. The chain links TRBV10-1 to TRBJ2-2, with 8 bases matching TRBD2. V shed 3 bases and J 3 bases; nucleotides not matched to a gene: 3. CDR3 length: 15 amino acids. Germline V gene sequence: CDR1 WNHNN, CDR2 SYGVQD (reference sequence).

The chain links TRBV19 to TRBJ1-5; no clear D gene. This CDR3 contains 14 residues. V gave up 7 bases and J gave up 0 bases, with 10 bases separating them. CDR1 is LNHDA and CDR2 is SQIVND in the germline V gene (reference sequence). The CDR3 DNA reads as TGTGCCAGTAAATTTGAGATTAGCAATCAGCCCCAGCATTTT. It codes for CASKFEISNQPQHF.

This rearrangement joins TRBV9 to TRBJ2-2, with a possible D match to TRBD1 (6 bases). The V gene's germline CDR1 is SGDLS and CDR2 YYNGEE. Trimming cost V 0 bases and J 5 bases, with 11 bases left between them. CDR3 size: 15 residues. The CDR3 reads CASSVGSRGTGELFF. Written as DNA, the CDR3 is TGTGCCAGCAGCGTAGGTAGCAGGGGAACCGGGGAGCTGTTTTTT. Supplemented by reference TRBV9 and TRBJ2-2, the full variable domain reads DSGVTQTPKHLITATGQRVTLRCSPRSGDLSVYWYQQSLDQGLQFLIQYYNGEERAKGNILERFSAQQFPDLHSELNLSSLELGDSALYFCASSVGSRGTGELFFGEGSRLTVL.

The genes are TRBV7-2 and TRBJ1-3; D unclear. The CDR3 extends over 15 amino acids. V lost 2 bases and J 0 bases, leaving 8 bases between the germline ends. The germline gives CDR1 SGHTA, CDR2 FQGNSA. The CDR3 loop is CASSLTVASGNTIYF. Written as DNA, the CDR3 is TGTGCCAGCAGCTTAACGGTCGCCTCTGGAAACACCATATATTTT.

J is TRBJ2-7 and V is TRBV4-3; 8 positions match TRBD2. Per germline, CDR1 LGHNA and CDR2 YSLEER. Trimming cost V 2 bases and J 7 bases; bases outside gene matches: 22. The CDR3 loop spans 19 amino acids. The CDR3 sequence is CASSQNPLGATGGPLEQYF. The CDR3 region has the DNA TGCGCCAGCAGCCAAAATCCCCTTGGAGCTACGGGAGGGCCTCTGGAGCAGTACTTC.

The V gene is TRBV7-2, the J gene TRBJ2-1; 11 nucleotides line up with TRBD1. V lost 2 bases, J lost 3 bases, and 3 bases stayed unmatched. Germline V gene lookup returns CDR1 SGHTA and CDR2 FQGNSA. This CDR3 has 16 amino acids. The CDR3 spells CASSLTGTGGYNEQFF. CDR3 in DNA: TGTGCCAGCAGCTTAACCGGGACAGGGGGCTACAATGAGCAGTTCTTC. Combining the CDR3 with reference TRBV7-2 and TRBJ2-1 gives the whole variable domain GAGVSQSPSNKVTEKGKDVELRCDPISGHTALYWYRQSLGQGLEFLIYFQGNSAPDKSGLPSDRFSAERTGGSVSTLTIQRTQQEDSAVYLCASSLTGTGGYNEQFFGPGTRLTVL.

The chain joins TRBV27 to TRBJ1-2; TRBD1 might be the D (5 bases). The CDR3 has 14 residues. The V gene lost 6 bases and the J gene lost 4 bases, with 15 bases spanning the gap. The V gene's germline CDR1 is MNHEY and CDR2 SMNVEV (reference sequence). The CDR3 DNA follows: TGTGCCAGCAGCGGGCAGGGCCTTGGCTATGGCTACACCTTC. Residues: CASSGQGLGYGYTF.

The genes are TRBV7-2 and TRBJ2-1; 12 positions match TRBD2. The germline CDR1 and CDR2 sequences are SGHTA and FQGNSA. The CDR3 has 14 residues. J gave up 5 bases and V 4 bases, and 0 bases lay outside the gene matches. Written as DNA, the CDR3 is TGTGCCAGCAGCTGGACTAGCGGGAACAATGAGCAGTTCTTC. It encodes CASSWTSGNNEQFF.

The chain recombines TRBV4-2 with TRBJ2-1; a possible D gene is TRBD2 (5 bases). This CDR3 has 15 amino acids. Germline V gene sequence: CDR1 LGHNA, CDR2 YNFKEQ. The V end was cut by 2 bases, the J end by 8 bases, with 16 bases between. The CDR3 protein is CASSQFLALRDEQFF. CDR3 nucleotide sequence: TGTGCCAGCAGCCAATTTCTAGCCCTCCGGGATGAGCAGTTCTTC.